Included here is one T cell receptor beta chain sequence, with context. This specimen comes from a study of blood T cell repertoires in COVID-19. The wider study: COVID-19 samples from acute and convalescent phases originated in the United States, Italy and Spain. Sample material is recorded as cDNA or gDNA derived from T cells, B-cell-depleted T cells, or PBMCs.

How the authors handled the data: Reference gene primer amplification gave estimated nucleated cell counts. Using immunoSEQ multiplex PCR, the repertoire was profiled, and TCRdb retains in-frame clones only, with some absent. V, J and clone size were drawn from that table, and D and trimming were deduced from the DNA. The data show about 390,000 clones, more than 70% seen once. In Seattle, patients joined the study during active infection and were tracked longitudinally. This clonotype originated in an older woman with COVID-19, enrolled during active disease. Sequencing input: peripheral blood.

DNA for the CDR3: TGTGCCATCAGTGCCCAGGGAGGACAGCCCCAGCATTTT. This codes for CAISAQGGQPQHF. The V and J genes are TRBV10-3 and TRBJ1-5; a possible D gene is TRBD1 (5 bases). The CDR3 totals 13 residues. Germline CDR1 ENHRY, CDR2 SYGVKD. The germline V and J ends were trimmed by 4 bases and 7 bases, with 11 bases remaining between them.